These 20 T cell receptor beta chains came from one sample sequenced in a study of T cells in localized non-small cell lung cancer. The data were produced by immunoSEQ multiplex PCR, yet TCRdb's version contains in-frame clones alone and is incomplete. Here the sample spans 45,000 to 50,000 clones, around 87% being singletons. The specimen comprised PBMCs, sampled before any cancer treatment. These receptors were obtained from a man aged 40 to 70 with stage II lung adenocarcinoma.

This clone was seen once. The chain carries TRBV6-1 and TRBJ2-3; the D gene is possibly TRBD2 (5 bases). This CDR3 has 11 amino acids. CDR1 and CDR2 (germline): MNHNS, SASEGT. Trimming removed 3 bases from V and 8 bases from J, with 6 bases in between. CDR3 sequence (DNA): TGTGCCAGCAGTGACGGGGTTACGCAGTATTTT. This encodes CASSDGVTQYF.

The chain has TRBV5-6 and TRBJ1-5, with D perhaps matching TRBD1 (5 bases). V lost 2 bases to trimming and J lost 4 bases, with 10 bases between them. Per the germline V gene, CDR1 is SGHDT and CDR2 is YYEEEE. The CDR3 contains 14 residues. This CDR3 reads CASSFRGRNQPQHF. CDR3 nucleotide sequence: TGTGCCAGCAGCTTCCGGGGCAGGAATCAGCCCCAGCATTTT.

This chain joins TRBV19 and TRBJ2-1; D remains ambiguous. V lost 6 bases and J lost 8, with 14 bases in between. CDR1 is LNHDA and CDR2 is SQIVND in the germline V gene (reference sequence). This CDR3 contains 13 residues. The CDR3 DNA sequence: TGTGCCAGTAGCTACCCTGATCGGCATGAGCAGTTCTTC. Its translation is CASSYPDRHEQFF.

The chain links TRBV10-2 to TRBJ1-4; D is possibly TRBD1 (5 bases). The germline gives CDR1 WSHSY, CDR2 SAAADI. The V end lost 5 bases, the J end lost 5 bases, and 12 bases lay between the germline ends. This CDR3 is 14 amino acids long. CDR3 coding DNA: TGCGCCAGCAGTCCTGACAGTCTCAATGAAAAACTGTTTTTT. It yields the protein CASSPDSLNEKLFF.

The rearrangement links TRBV10-3 to TRBJ2-3; TRBD2 aligns across 8 bases. Germline loops: CDR1 ENHRY, CDR2 SYGVKD. Losses at the gene ends were 5 bases for V and 6 bases for J; bases not matched to a gene: 7. CDR3 length: 14 residues. CDR3 in amino acids: CAISLAGREDTQYF. The CDR3, as DNA: TGTGCCATCAGTTTAGCGGGGAGGGAGGATACGCAGTATTTT.

The chain links TRBV6-5 to TRBJ1-1; D gene ambiguous. CDR1 and CDR2 from the germline V gene are MNHEY and SVGAGI. V lost 6 bases and J 0 bases, leaving 11 bases between the germline ends. The CDR3 runs to 14 residues. CDR3 DNA: TGTGCCAGCAGGTACAGAGGCCTGAACACTGAAGCTTTCTTT. It translates to CASRYRGLNTEAFF.

This sequence joins TRBV2 and TRBJ2-3; D is perhaps TRBD1 (5 bases). Germline V gene lookup returns CDR1 SNHLY and CDR2 FYNNEI. This CDR3 is 16 amino acids long. The ends were cut back, 6 bases at V and 2 bases at J, with 18 bases in the middle. The chain's CDR3 is CASRSIRSGYTDTQYF. As DNA, the CDR3 is TGTGCCAGCAGGAGTATAAGGTCAGGGTACACAGATACGCAGTATTTT.

The rearrangement uses TRBV18 and TRBJ2-5; D gene ambiguous. CDR1 KGHSH and CDR2 LQKENI come from the germline V gene. Trimming took 5 bases from V and 2 from J, leaving 9 bases between them. This CDR3 has 13 amino acids. As DNA, the CDR3 is TGTGCCAGCTCATTAGACTTACAAGAGACCCAGTACTTC. It translates to CASSLDLQETQYF.

The rearrangement joins TRBV7-2 to TRBJ2-3; D is unclear. Germline CDR1 is SGHTA and CDR2 is FQGNSA. Trimming took off 0 bases at V and 12 bases at J, with 13 bases between the two ends. CDR3 length equals 13 residues. CDR3 in amino acids: CASSLAGDDLQYF. CDR3 in DNA: TGTGCCAGCAGCTTAGCCGGAGACGACCTCCAGTATTTT.

The chain carries TRBV5-5 and TRBJ1-5; 8 positions match TRBD1. The V and J ends lost 4 bases and 2 bases, in that order; junction bases with no gene match: 5. Germline V gene data show CDR1 as SGHKS and CDR2 as YYEKEE (reference sequence). The CDR3 is 15 amino acids. CDR3: CASSPGQGGNQPQHF. The CDR3 region has the DNA TGTGCCAGCAGCCCTGGACAGGGTGGCAATCAGCCCCAGCATTTT.

The genes are TRBV29-1 and TRBJ2-3; 11 nucleotides agree with TRBD1. The CDR3 covers 14 residues. J was trimmed by 5 bases and V by 7 bases; bases with no gene match: 8. The germline V gene encodes CDR1 SQVTM and CDR2 ANQGSEA. The CDR3 nucleotides read TGCAGCGCCGTGGGACAGGGGGAGGTAGATACGCAGTATTTT. Its translation is CSAVGQGEVDTQYF.

V and J are TRBV25-1 and TRBJ1-2; TRBD1 is a possible D gene (6 bases). The CDR3 has 14 residues. The V and J ends lost 5 bases and 4 bases respectively, with 14 bases between them. Per germline, CDR1 MGHDK and CDR2 SYGVNS. CDR3 nucleotide sequence: TGTGCCAGCAGTACCTGGGGGCGCGCCTATGGCTACACCTTC. It codes for CASSTWGRAYGYTF.

This chain joins TRBV12-5 and TRBJ2-1; TRBD1 aligns across 8 bases. The CDR3 contains 13 residues. Trimming cost V 3 bases and J 9 bases; bases outside gene matches: 4. The germline V gene encodes CDR1 LGHNT and CDR2 FRNRAP. The CDR3 region has the DNA TGTGCTAGTGGTTTAGGACAGGGCATTGAGCAGTTCTTC. This sequence encodes CASGLGQGIEQFF.

The chain couples TRBV19 to TRBJ1-1; D gene ambiguous. The CDR3 extends over 11 amino acids. Per germline, CDR1 LNHDA and CDR2 SQIVND (reference sequence). Trimming cost V 7 bases and J 4 bases, with 7 bases left between them. CDR3 residues: CASMVGTEAFF. The CDR3 DNA sequence: TGTGCCAGTATGGTGGGCACTGAAGCTTTCTTT.

This chain connects TRBV6-1 to TRBJ2-3, with D hard to call. The ends were cut back, 5 bases at V and 6 bases at J, with 18 bases in the middle. Looked up from germline, CDR1 is MNHNS and CDR2 is SASEGT. The CDR3 consists of 15 residues. For the CDR3, the DNA is TGTGCCAGCAGTATCCATCGAGGACCTGAGGATACGCAGTATTTT. Protein: CASSIHRGPEDTQYF.

The chain links TRBV5-1 to TRBJ2-6; the D gene is possibly TRBD1 (6 bases). The CDR3 contains 18 residues. Trimming stripped 3 bases from V and 0 bases from J, with 16 bases between. Germline CDR1 reads SGHRS; CDR2 reads YFSETQ. The CDR3 reads CASSSLDRISSGANVLTF. In DNA form, the CDR3 reads TGCGCCAGCAGCTCCTTGGACAGAATAAGCTCTGGGGCCAACGTCCTGACTTTC.

This clone was picked up a small number of times. The chain joins TRBV11-2 to TRBJ1-5, with TRBD1 identical over 9 bases. The CDR3 extends over 16 amino acids. Germline CDR1 SGHAT, CDR2 FQNNGV. Trimming at V came to 5 bases and at J to 3 bases, leaving 8 bases not matched to a gene. For the CDR3, the DNA is TGTGCCAGCAGCCATACGGACAGGGGCTCCAATCAGCCCCAGCATTTT. Translation: CASSHTDRGSNQPQHF.

The chain carries TRBV28 and TRBJ2-6, with D uncertain. From germline, CDR1 is MDHEN and CDR2 SYDVKM. V lost 6 bases and J lost 3, with 12 bases in between. This CDR3 spans 15 amino acids. The DNA for the CDR3 is TGTGCCAGCAGCCAAAGTTTCTTTGGGGCCAACGTCCTGACTTTC. This codes for CASSQSFFGANVLTF. The variable domain in full, with the rest retrieved from reference TRBV28 and TRBJ2-6, is DVKVTQSSRYLVKRTGEKVFLECVQDMDHENMFWYRQDPGLGLRLIYFSYDVKMKEKGDIPEGYSVSREKKERFSLILESASTNQTSMYLCASSQSFFGANVLTFGAGSRLTVL.

The genes are TRBV2 and TRBJ2-1; 9 nucleotides agree with TRBD1. After removal of 7 bases from V and 12 bases from J, the junction contained 10 bases not matched to a gene. The CDR3 spans 13 residues. Germline-derived CDR1 and CDR2 are SNHLY and FYNNEI. The CDR3 bases are TGTGCCAGCAAAGAAGGGGACAGGGTCCGGCAGTTCTTC. Amino acid sequence: CASKEGDRVRQFF.

Concerning this clone itself: The germline gene is not matched at one end of the junction; a read error may be the cause. The chain couples TRBV5-1 to TRBJ1-1; no clear D gene. This CDR3 contains 14 residues. The germline gives CDR1 SGHRS, CDR2 YFSETQ. The CDR3 sequence: CTSSFGTLNTEAFF. The CDR3 DNA sequence: TGCACCAGCAGCTTCGGTACCCTGAACACTGAAGCTTTCTTT.